Sequencing of this TCR beta chain was carried out in a study of T cell repertoires in ileal Crohn's disease. On the study more broadly: Surgery for a complication: stricturing in roughly 60%, penetrating in about 39%.

Patients were adults with ileal or ileocolonic Crohn's disease needing resection. Libraries were prepared by immunoSEQ multiplex PCR; TCRdb keeps only in-frame clonotypes and omits some of them. The repertoire holds some 15,000 clones, with 72% as singletons. This TCR was sampled from an adult with Crohn's disease. The material sequenced was ileal tissue.

The CDR3 region has the DNA TGTGCCAGCAGCGGACGGACTAGTGCAGATACGCAGTATTTT. Translation gives CASSGRTSADTQYF. V and J are TRBV7-2 and TRBJ2-3; 7 nucleotides line up with TRBD2. Trimming removed 5 bases from V and 4 bases from J; junction bases left unmatched: 6. This CDR3 is built from 14 residues. CDR1 is SGHTA, CDR2 FQGNSA, per germline.